This entry lists 31 T cell receptor beta chains sequenced from one sample in a study of tumor-infiltrating lymphocytes in primary liver carcinoma. Both RNA and DNA were isolated together from around 20-30 mg of bulk tissue that had not been sorted. A primer in the constant region served to generate TCR beta cDNA from approximately 450 ng of total RNA. What produced the TCR beta libraries was three nested multiplex PCR rounds using slightly modified ARM-PCR. PCR rounds one and two used TRBV1-TRBV30 forward primers with a C-beta reverse primer for roughly 9 cycles each. TCRdb redid the calling of the multiplex PCR reads with MiXCR, one entry per CDR3 protein. The sample has more than 20,000 distinct CDR3 sequences, approximately 79% seen once. The sequencing sample was made of liver tumor tissue from sampling region 1. Subset reported: tumor region T1, superior pole. The receptors stem from a woman younger than 45 with primary liver carcinoma and hepatitis B virus infection.

As for this clonotype: One end of the junction does not line up with germline, which may come from a read error. V and J are TRBV6-1 and TRBJ2-4; tentatively, D is TRBD2 (6 bases). Germline assignment: CDR1 MNHNS and CDR2 SASEGT. This CDR3 contains 19 residues. CDR3 region: CTSSEAQHPHYPPGDIQYF. The CDR3 nucleotides read TGTACCAGCAGTGAGGCGCAACATCCACACTATCCCCCGGGGGACATTCAGTACTTC.

In its sample, this clonotype was seen a few times. CDR3 amino acids: CASGRLAGGGYVHFF. The CDR3 DNA reads TGTGCCAGCGGCCGACTAGCGGGGGGGGGGTATGTGCACTTCTTC. The genes are TRBV11-3 and TRBJ2-1; 14 nucleotides agree with TRBD2. Germline V gene lookup returns CDR1 SGHNT and CDR2 YENEEA. V was clipped by 8 bases and J by 16 bases; unmatched bases: 16. The CDR3 totals 15 residues.

This clonotype was found a few times. The CDR3 does not end in the conserved phenylalanine or tryptophan, so this is likely a read error. The DNA is omitted, as the CDR3 cannot be located on it reliably, and the CDR3 follows TCRdb's listing. The chain recombines TRBV10-3 with TRBJ2-1. Including both end residues, the CDR3 is 14 amino acids long. Germline V gives CDR1 ENHRY, CDR2 SYGVKD. CDR3 region: CAISDVGGIDEQLY.

This clonotype was picked up one time. An end of the junction does not agree with germline; a read error may underlie this. The V and J genes are TRBV5-4 and TRBJ2-3; 10 bases match TRBD2. The length of the CDR3 is 18 residues. Germline CDR1 reads SGHNT; CDR2 reads YYREEE (reference sequence). Written as DNA, the CDR3 is TGTGTCAGAAGTAACCCGGCGGCTAGCGGGAGTCGGACAGATACACAGTATTTT. Amino acids: CVRSNPAASGSRTDTQYF.

As to this clonotype: An end of the junction does not agree with germline; a read error may underlie this. The chain employs TRBV11-1 and TRBJ2-1; TRBD1 might be the D (6 bases). Germline V gene data show CDR1 as SGHAT and CDR2 as FQDESV (reference sequence). The length of the CDR3 is 15 residues. The CDR3 DNA is TGTGCTAGCAGCCGGAGACAGGCCTTCTACAGTGAGCAGTTCTTC. Translating it yields CASSRRQAFYSEQFF. Variable domain in full (rest from reference TRBV11-1 and TRBJ2-1): EAEVAQSPRYKITEKSQAVAFWCDPISGHATLYWYRQILGQGPELLVQFQDESVVDDSQLPKDRFSAERLKGVDSTLKIQPAELGDSAMYLCASSRRQAFYSEQFFGPGTRLTVL.

This chain connects TRBV28 to TRBJ2-3, with D maybe TRBD2 (5 bases). Per the germline V gene, CDR1 is MDHEN and CDR2 is SYDVKM. V lost 5 bases and J 5 bases, leaving 17 bases between the germline ends. The CDR3 runs to 15 residues. The CDR3 spells CASSHPSGLQDTQYF. CDR3 sequence (DNA): TGTGCCAGCAGTCACCCCTCGGGATTGCAAGATACGCAGTATTTT.

About this clonotype itself: At one boundary the junction diverges from the germline segment, which might be a read error. J is TRBJ1-1 and V is TRBV2; D remains unclear. From germline, CDR1 is SNHLY and CDR2 FYNNEI. The CDR3 is 14 amino acids. The CDR3 region is CASSEGLLNTEVFF. The DNA of the CDR3 is TGTGCCAGCAGTGAAGGCCTACTGAACACTGAAGTTTTCTTT.

A word on this clonotype: The CDR3 end shows no conserved phenylalanine or tryptophan, and so a read error is likely. The chain combines TRBV5-1 with TRBJ1-1; D might be TRBD1 (6 bases). Germline CDR1 reads SGHRS; CDR2 reads YFSETQ. CDR3 length: 15 amino acids. CDR3 amino acids: CVSSLSRGAGTEAFL. Here the CDR3 DNA reads TGCGTCAGCAGCTTATCCAGGGGAGCGGGCACTGAAGCTTTCCTT.

Regarding this clonotype: One junction end does not reproduce the germline sequence, and a read error may be involved. The chain links TRBV5-4 to TRBJ2-7; D unclear. CDR3 length: 13 residues. Germline loops: CDR1 SGHNT, CDR2 YYREEE (reference sequence). CDR3 sequence reads: CANSLRVYDEQYF. For the CDR3, the DNA is TGTGCCAACAGCTTGAGAGTGTATGACGAGCAGTACTTC.

In regard to this clonotype: Compared with germline, one end of the junction differs, possibly owing to a read error. The chain links TRBV7-9 to TRBJ2-7; 11 positions agree with TRBD2. Germline V gene sequence: CDR1 SEHNR, CDR2 FQNEAQ (reference sequence). This CDR3 region has 15 residues. The CDR3 nucleotides read TGTGCCAACAGCTGGGGACTAGCGGCACCTTACGAGCAGTATTTC. Protein product: CANSWGLAAPYEQYF.

This clonotype occurred many times. The junction and the germline gene differ at one end; a read error may be behind it. V is TRBV11-1 and J is TRBJ2-3, with 7 bases that match TRBD2. There are 14 residues in the CDR3. Germline CDR1 is SGHAT and CDR2 is FQDESV (reference sequence). The CDR3, as DNA: TGTGCCAGCAGCTTAAGGCAACGTGCGGGAGAGTCTCACTTT. Residues: CASSLRQRAGESHF.

With respect to this clonotype: Since the CDR3 does not end with the conserved phenylalanine or tryptophan, this likely comes from a read error. This chain connects TRBV5-6 to TRBJ2-7; D perhaps matches TRBD1 (5 bases). Trimming stripped 2 bases from V and 9 bases from J, with 15 bases between. Per the germline V gene, CDR1 is SGHDT and CDR2 is YYEEEE. This CDR3 contains 13 residues. In DNA form, the CDR3 reads TGTGCCAGCAGCTTACGAGCAGGGCTATCGCAGTACTTG. This gives the protein CASSLRAGLSQYL.

At least ten counts were recorded for this clonotype. This rearrangement joins TRBV11-1 to TRBJ2-3; 7 bases match TRBD2. CDR1 and CDR2 from the germline V gene are SGHAT and FQDESV (reference sequence). The V and J ends lost 5 bases and 3 bases, in that order; junction bases with no gene match: 11. CDR3 length equals 16 residues. The CDR3 sequence is CASSLGTNTQTDTQYF. The CDR3 coding sequence is TGTGCCAGCAGCCTCGGGACTAACACACAAACAGATACGCAGTATTTT.

On this clonotype itself: The junction differs from germline at one of its ends, possibly a read error. The gene calls are TRBV11-3 and TRBJ2-7; TRBD1 might be the D (6 bases). CDR1 SGHNT and CDR2 YENEEA come from the germline V gene. This CDR3 spans 15 amino acids. The DNA of the CDR3 is TGTGCAAGCAGCTTCGGGACACGTACAACCTGCGAGCAGTACTTC. Residues: CASSFGTRTTCEQYF.

As to this clonotype: At one end, the junction sequence differs from germline, possibly due to a read error. CDR3 region: CASSNPAASGSRTDARYF. CDR3 nucleotide sequence: TGTGCAAGCAGTAACCCGGCGGCTAGCGGGAGTCGGACAGATGCGCGGTATTTT. The chain recombines TRBV5-4 with TRBJ2-3; 10 bases align to TRBD2. Germline V lookup: CDR1 SGHNT, CDR2 YYREEE (reference sequence). CDR3 length equals 18 residues.

Details on this clonotype: One end of the junction does not line up with germline, which may come from a read error. The chain combines TRBV28 with TRBJ1-6; D not resolved. This CDR3 is built from 14 residues. Germline V CDR1 and CDR2: MDHEN, SYDVKM. CDR3 in amino acids: CDSSRLSGTSPLHF. The CDR3 DNA is TGTGACAGCAGTAGACTATCCGGAACTTCACCCCTCCACTTT.

The sample holds a few counts of this clonotype. The chain employs TRBV20-1 and TRBJ2-1; 11 nucleotides align to TRBD2. The CDR3 is 18 amino acids. With 3 bases clipped from V and 7 bases from J, the junction kept 17 bases outside the gene matches. Germline lookup yields CDR1 DFQATT and CDR2 SNEGSKA (reference sequence). The CDR3 coding sequence is TGCAGTGCTAGGACAGTGAGACTATTAGCGGGAGGGACGAATGAGCAGTTCTTC. It encodes CSARTVRLLAGGTNEQFF.

In the case of this clonotype: Its ends do not fully match the called genes, so a read error is possible. The rearrangement uses TRBV4-3 and TRBJ2-2; 13 nucleotides match TRBD2. Looked up from germline, CDR1 is LGHNA and CDR2 is YSLEER. This CDR3 is 19 amino acids long. DNA for the CDR3: TGCGCCAACAGCGTACTAGCGGGAGGGCCCCGTTCGATGACCGGGGAGCTGTTTTTT. It is translated as CANSVLAGGPRSMTGELFF.

This clonotype was counted many times. The rearrangement joins TRBV11-2 to TRBJ2-3; D is tentatively TRBD1 or TRBD2 (7 bases each). This CDR3 is 16 amino acids long. Per germline, CDR1 SGHAT and CDR2 FQNNGV. Between the trimmed V and J ends, which lost 6 bases and 2 bases, there was a span of 18 bases. DNA of the CDR3: TGTGCCAGCAGTCGCAGGGGGGGCCTAAACACAGATACGCAGTATTTT. It yields the protein CASSRRGGLNTDTQYF.

Regarding this clonotype: The junction departs from the called germline gene at one end, perhaps through a read error. The chain is built from TRBV11-2 and TRBJ1-1; 7 nucleotides align to TRBD1. The V gene's germline CDR1 is SGHAT and CDR2 FQNNGV. The CDR3 is 11 amino acids. DNA of the CDR3: TGTGACAGCAGCCCTGGGACAGAAACTTTCTTT. It translates to CDSSPGTETFF. The whole variable domain, remainder taken from reference TRBV11-2 and TRBJ1-1, is EAGVAQSPRYKIIEKRQSVAFWCNPISGHATLYWYQQILGQGPKLLIQFQNNGVVDDSQLPKDRFSAERLKGVDSTLKIQPAKLEDSAVYLCDSSPGTETFFGQGTRLTVV.

Note on this clonotype: The junction and the germline gene differ at one end; a read error may be behind it. The CDR3 coding sequence is TGTATCAGCAGCACCTCTCTAGCGGGAGGATACATTGAGCAGTTCTTC. It translates to CISSTSLAGGYIEQFF. The chain links TRBV11-2 to TRBJ2-1; 11 positions match TRBD2. Germline V gene sequence: CDR1 SGHAT, CDR2 FQNNGV. This CDR3 spans 16 amino acids. Full variable domain (remainder filled in from reference TRBV11-2 and TRBJ2-1): EAGVAQSPRYKIIEKRQSVAFWCNPISGHATLYWYQQILGQGPKLLIQFQNNGVVDDSQLPKDRFSAERLKGVDSTLKIQPAKLEDSAVYLCISSTSLAGGYIEQFFGPGTRLTVL.

This clonotype was picked up a small number of times. Relative to the germline gene, one junction end is altered; a read error may explain this. The chain is built from TRBV4-3 and TRBJ2-1; tentatively, D is TRBD2 (5 bases). The CDR3 sequence is 16 residues long. CDR1 LGHNA and CDR2 YSLEER come from the germline V gene. The DNA of the CDR3 is TGTGCTAGCAGCCAAAACGTAGTGGGAGCCAGAGATGAGCAGTTCTTC. Translating it yields CASSQNVVGARDEQFF.

As for this clonotype: This CDR3 fails to terminate in the conserved phenylalanine or tryptophan, so it likely reflects a read error. The rearrangement uses TRBV6-5 and TRBJ2-7; D perhaps matches TRBD1 (5 bases). The CDR3 extends over 15 amino acids. Germline CDR1 MNHEY, CDR2 SVGAGI. CDR3: CASSYKDNSSYEQYS. The CDR3 region has the DNA TGTGCCAGTAGTTACAAGGACAACAGCTCCTACGAGCAGTACTCC.

Note on this clonotype: It is likely a read error, because the conserved phenylalanine at the end of the CDR3 is missing. The V gene is TRBV30, the J gene TRBJ1-1; unclear D gene. The CDR3 has 16 residues. Germline V lookup: CDR1 GTSNPN, CDR2 SVGIG (reference sequence). CDR3 loop: CAWSVGGRLPNTEAFS. DNA for the CDR3: TGTGCCTGGAGTGTAGGTGGCAGACTTCCGAACACCGAAGCTTTCTCT.

This clonotype was detected a few times. Lacking the conserved final phenylalanine or tryptophan, this CDR3 likely reflects a read error. The DNA is left out, because the CDR3 cannot be placed on it with certainty; the CDR3 is given as TCRdb lists it. The chain links TRBV6-1 to TRBJ1-5. 16 amino acids form the CDR3, both terminal residues included. Looked up from germline, CDR1 is MNHNS and CDR2 is SASEGT. This CDR3 reads CASSEEKPSGNQPQHY.

V is TRBV7-9 and J is TRBJ2-2; no clear D gene. V was pared by 2 bases and J by 7 bases, with 11 bases between. The CDR3 has 14 residues. The germline CDR1 and CDR2 sequences are SEHNR and FQNEAQ (reference sequence). CDR3 sequence: CASSLTRRDGELFF. The CDR3 coding sequence is TGTGCCAGCAGCTTAACACGTAGGGACGGGGAGCTGTTTTTT.

V gene TRBV29-1 combines with J gene TRBJ2-2, with D unresolved. Germline loops: CDR1 SQVTM, CDR2 ANQGSEA. The CDR3 totals 15 residues. V gave up 0 bases and J gave up 6 bases, with 14 bases separating them. CDR3 DNA sequence: TGCAGCGTTGAAGATGCCGTGGGATCCCCCGGGGAGCTGTTTTTT. This codes for CSVEDAVGSPGELFF.

V gene TRBV6-1 combines with J gene TRBJ1-1; D unresolved. CDR3 length: 14 residues. Germline CDR1 and CDR2: MNHNS and SASEGT. The V gene lost 7 bases and the J gene lost 3 bases, with 15 bases spanning the gap. The CDR3 region has the DNA TGTGCCAGCAATGGGTACTCCCTTTACACTGAAGCTTTCTTT. It is translated as CASNGYSLYTEAFF.

A remark on this clonotype: A read error may produce the germline difference seen at one junction end. The V call is TRBV11-2, the J call TRBJ1-6; D is unclear. The CDR3 extends over 14 amino acids. CDR1 SGHAT and CDR2 FQNNGV come from the germline V gene. Here the CDR3 DNA reads TGTGCCAGCGGGAAAGAGACAAGGGATTCACCCTTCCACTTT. It yields the protein CASGKETRDSPFHF.

The J gene is TRBJ1-1, the V gene TRBV4-2, with TRBD1 matching 8 bases. The CDR3 totals 14 residues. Per germline, CDR1 LGHNA and CDR2 YNFKEQ. This CDR3 reads CVSSQAGGRDEAFF. The CDR3 region has the DNA TGTGTAAGTAGCCAAGCAGGGGGCCGGGATGAAGCTTTCTTT.

This clonotype was counted many times. The chain recombines TRBV2 with TRBJ1-6; D unclear. The CDR3 sequence is 12 residues long. The V gene lost 5 bases and the J gene lost 6 bases, with 5 bases spanning the gap. Germline values: CDR1 SNHLY, CDR2 FYNNEI. This CDR3 reads CASSRPNSPLHF. Here the CDR3 DNA reads TGTGCCAGCAGTCGACCTAATTCACCCCTCCACTTT.